The clone carrying this T cell receptor beta chain was observed a few times. As yet, its antigen is unknown. This entry comes from a study of cytomegalovirus exposure and HLA in healthy donors. PCR primers comprised 60 Vbeta and 13 Jbeta primers. Source study methods: Per a later analysis, the number of unique TCR beta chains was some 80 million, of which some 10 million were shared. Assay: immunoSEQ multiplex PCR; the TCRdb copy retains only in-frame clones and omits some. V and J calls and clone size follow that table, whereas D and trimming were derived from the DNA. This sample carries around 130,000 clones, 82% of them seen once, and the ten largest clones take approximately 1.1%. Findings and limits, study-wide: Later analysis demonstrated an association between a missense DCLRE1C variant and TCR beta V- and J-gene trimming. Later analysis identified several of the most significant clusters that appeared linked to common viral pathogens.

In nominal health when sampled, donors likely had unrecorded immune exposures nonetheless. The sequencing sample was made of PBMCs. The sequence was obtained from a boy aged 10-17 years in good health and CMV-seronegative.

CDR3 protein: CASSPDRAFNQPQHF. The CDR3 region has the DNA TGTGCCAGCAGTCCCGACAGGGCATTCAATCAGCCCCAGCATTTT. The rearrangement joins TRBV6-5 to TRBJ1-5; 7 bases are a match to TRBD1. Germline V gene sequence: CDR1 MNHEY, CDR2 SVGAGI. This CDR3 spans 15 amino acids. V was clipped by 5 bases and J by 3 bases; unmatched bases: 7.